One sample yielded the 18 T cell receptor beta chains listed below, sequenced in a study of blood T cell repertoires in COVID-19. Clones were sequenced by immunoSEQ multiplex PCR, and TCRdb holds only the in-frame ones, with some missing. The sample holds some 210,000 clones, 81% seen once. The sample was PBMCs or T cells enriched from blood (not recorded which). Every receptor here comes from a man aged 35 to 55 who had recovered from COVID-19.

The chain carries TRBV2 and TRBJ1-5, with a weak D call TRBD1 (6 bases). This CDR3 is built from 16 residues. Between the trimmed V and J ends, which lost 2 bases and 5 bases, there was a span of 16 bases. CDR1 SNHLY and CDR2 FYNNEI come from the germline V gene. In DNA, the CDR3 is TGTGCCAGCAGTGAATGGGGGGGGCAGTCTCATCAGCCCCAGCATTTT. Translating it yields CASSEWGGQSHQPQHF.

The rearrangement uses TRBV2 and TRBJ1-2; TRBD1 matches at 9 bases. CDR3 length: 17 residues. CDR1 and CDR2 from the germline V gene are SNHLY and FYNNEI. J lost 0 bases, V lost 2 bases, and 7 bases had no gene match. CDR3 sequence (DNA): TGTGCCAGCAGTGAAAGGGACAGGGTCAAGACTAACTATGGCTACACCTTC. Translating gives CASSERDRVKTNYGYTF.

This sequence joins TRBV7-9 and TRBJ1-1; D is ambiguous. Trimming removed 5 bases from V and 1 base from J, with 11 bases in between. Germline CDR1 SEHNR, CDR2 FQNEAQ (reference sequence). The CDR3 length is 14 residues. CDR3: CASSIYRENTEAFF. The CDR3 DNA reads as TGTGCCAGCAGCATATACCGGGAGAACACTGAAGCTTTCTTT.

This clone was seen more than once but under ten times. The V and J genes are TRBV27 and TRBJ2-7; 14 nucleotides align to TRBD2. Germline V gives CDR1 MNHEY, CDR2 SMNVEV (reference sequence). After removal of 6 bases from V and 6 bases from J, the junction contained 4 bases not matched to a gene. The CDR3 sequence is 14 residues long. CDR3 protein: CASRGLAGAFEQYF. CDR3 in DNA: TGTGCCAGCAGGGGACTAGCGGGAGCGTTCGAGCAGTACTTC.

The chain employs TRBV11-1 and TRBJ1-1; D not certain. The CDR3 spans 13 residues. V was clipped by 2 bases and J by 7 bases, with 11 bases between them. CDR1 is SGHAT and CDR2 is FQDESV in the germline V gene (reference sequence). The CDR3 loop reads CASSLTGSNEAFF. CDR3 nucleotides: TGTGCCAGCAGCTTAACGGGGAGTAATGAAGCTTTCTTT.

The V and J genes are TRBV6-2 or TRBV6-3 and TRBJ2-1; 7 bases line up with TRBD2. Germline V gene lookup returns CDR1 MNHEY and CDR2 SVGEGT. The CDR3 has 17 residues. The V gene end was trimmed by 6 bases and the J gene end by 8 bases; junction bases not matched to a gene: 19. CDR3 bases: TGTGCCAGCAGCTCGGGCGGGAGACCCCCGGACTGGCATGAGCAGTTCTTC. As protein: CASSSGGRPPDWHEQFF.

The V call is TRBV6-5, the J call TRBJ2-3, with 9 bases lining up with TRBD2. CDR3 length: 14 residues. Trimming took 8 bases from V and 8 from J; bases not matched to a gene: 11. The germline V gene has CDR1 MNHEY and CDR2 SVGAGI. CDR3 nucleotide sequence: TGTGCCAGCGGGGAGGCGGGAGGGCCGGGTACGCAGTATTTT. Translation: CASGEAGGPGTQYF.

This clone was seen a few times. The V gene is TRBV27, the J gene TRBJ2-1; no clear D gene. CDR3 length: 16 residues. Trimming shortened V by 6 bases and J by 7 bases, and 22 bases separated the two germline ends. Germline V gene data show CDR1 as MNHEY and CDR2 as SMNVEV (reference sequence). The CDR3 region is CASSHVAVPYRNEQFF. The CDR3 DNA is TGTGCCAGCAGCCACGTGGCGGTCCCATACCGAAATGAGCAGTTCTTC.

The rearrangement joins TRBV3-1 (or the pseudogene TRBV3-2) to TRBJ2-1, with D tentatively TRBD2 (6 bases). This CDR3 has 14 amino acids. Germline V lookup: CDR1 LGHDT, CDR2 YNNKEL (reference sequence). Trimming removed 1 base at V and 6 bases at J, with 10 bases between. CDR3 sequence reads: CASSQGVGGNEQFF. CDR3 coding DNA: TGTGCCAGCAGCCAAGGGGTCGGGGGCAATGAGCAGTTCTTC.

The chain is built from TRBV6-5 and TRBJ2-1; D perhaps matches TRBD2 (6 bases). CDR1 is MNHEY, CDR2 SVGAGI, per germline. The ends were cut back, 0 bases at V and 3 bases at J, with 12 bases in the middle. There are 16 residues in the CDR3. The CDR3 coding sequence is TGTGCCAGCAGTTACTCGGAAGTCGGGGGCTACAATGAGCAGTTCTTC. This sequence encodes CASSYSEVGGYNEQFF.

This chain uses TRBV12-5 with TRBJ2-3, with D perhaps TRBD1 (6 bases). Germline CDR1 LGHNT, CDR2 FRNRAP. The CDR3 runs 15 residues. Trimming took off 6 bases at V and 4 bases at J, with 17 bases between the two ends. The CDR3 region has the DNA TGTGCTAGTGGCTGGACAGCCAGGCGTCCAGATACGCAGTATTTT. Translating gives CASGWTARRPDTQYF.

V is TRBV19 and J is TRBJ1-2, with 7 bases lining up with TRBD1. Per the germline V gene, CDR1 is LNHDA and CDR2 is SQIVND (reference sequence). The CDR3 extends over 14 amino acids. The trim removed 3 bases at V and 5 bases at J, leaving 6 bases unmatched. Written as DNA, the CDR3 is TGTGCCAGTAGTATGGGGACAGCCGTATATGGCTACACCTTC. The encoded protein is CASSMGTAVYGYTF.

The rearrangement joins TRBV11-2 to TRBJ2-4, with D maybe TRBD1 (5 bases). Germline V lookup: CDR1 SGHAT, CDR2 FQNNGV. This CDR3 contains 16 residues. V shed 5 bases and J shed 5 bases, with 19 bases lying between them. The CDR3 reads CASSPRRTLTQNIQYF. For the CDR3, the DNA is TGTGCCAGCAGCCCTAGGCGGACACTTACCCAAAACATTCAGTACTTC.

The chain joins TRBV27 to TRBJ1-5, with D possibly being TRBD1 (5 bases). The V end was cut by 3 bases, the J end by 6 bases, with 12 bases between. Per the germline V gene, CDR1 is MNHEY and CDR2 is SMNVEV (reference sequence). The CDR3 is 14 amino acids. The CDR3: CASSFLGQGQPQHF. The CDR3 DNA is TGTGCCAGCAGTTTCCTTGGCCAGGGTCAGCCCCAGCATTTT.

The gene calls are TRBV5-6 and TRBJ1-6; D is unresolved. The CDR3 extends over 15 amino acids. The V gene lost 0 bases and the J gene lost 11 bases, with 15 bases spanning the gap. Germline-derived CDR1 and CDR2 are SGHDT and YYEEEE. The CDR3 sequence: CASSLDRDESPPLHF. Here the CDR3 DNA reads TGTGCCAGCAGCTTGGACAGAGATGAAAGCCCACCCCTCCACTTT.

The V and J genes are TRBV30 and TRBJ1-2; weak D call: TRBD1 (5 bases). Germline lookup yields CDR1 GTSNPN and CDR2 SVGIG (reference sequence). The CDR3 extends over 14 amino acids. V dropped 1 base and J dropped 5 bases, with 14 bases sitting between them. DNA for the CDR3: TGTGCCTGGAGTGGGGCGCAGGGTGGGTATGGCTACACCTTC. It yields the protein CAWSGAQGGYGYTF.

J is TRBJ2-2 and V is TRBV24-1, with 7 bases fitting TRBD1. Germline assignment: CDR1 KGHDR and CDR2 SFDVKD. This CDR3 has 15 residues. Trimming at V came to 2 bases and at J to 6 bases, leaving 5 bases not matched to a gene. The CDR3 DNA sequence: TGTGCCACCAGTGATTCAATACAGGGGCCCGGGGAGCTGTTTTTT. It codes for CATSDSIQGPGELFF.

This clone was detected only once. The chain links TRBV30 to TRBJ1-2; D is uncertain. Looked up from germline, CDR1 is GTSNPN and CDR2 is SVGIG (reference sequence). This CDR3 has 14 amino acids. Trimming stripped 2 bases from V and 4 bases from J, with 14 bases between. CDR3 nucleotides: TGTGCCTGGAGTTTCACAGAAATCCGCTATGGCTACACCTTC. This translates into CAWSFTEIRYGYTF.